The 20 T cell receptor beta chains in this list originate from one sample, sequenced in a study of vaccination effects on CD4 cells after COVID-19. Sequenced by immunoSEQ multiplex PCR; TCRdb stores in-frame clones only, minus some. The sample lists almost 70,000 clones, around two thirds occurring once. Prior to sequencing, the ViraFEST assay stimulated PBMC with viral peptide pools, which expanded the antigen-specific CD4+ T cells. It was after approximately 11 days of culture that CD4+ T cells were isolated. Vaccination of participants consisted of two doses of either the BNT162b2 or mRNA-1273 vaccine. No antigen has been identified for these receptors. The material sequenced was CD4+ T cells from PBMCs cultured with HCoV-229E spike peptides, taken after COVID-19 vaccination. Receptors originate from a human donor who received a COVID-19 vaccine.

The V call is TRBV7-2, the J call TRBJ1-6, with 7 positions matching TRBD1. V trimming: 6 bases; J trimming: 8 bases; junction bases outside the gene matches: 4. The CDR3 is 13 residues long. Looked up from germline, CDR1 is SGHTA and CDR2 is FQGNSA. As DNA, the CDR3 is TGTGCCAGCAGTTTACAGGGGTATTCACCCCTCCACTTT. Amino acids: CASSLQGYSPLHF.

V usage is TRBV6-5 and J usage is TRBJ1-1; D is unclear. The CDR3 has 15 residues. V was pared by 6 bases and J by 5 bases, with 19 bases between. The germline V gene encodes CDR1 MNHEY and CDR2 SVGAGI. DNA for the CDR3: TGTGCCAGCAGGCCCGGGGAATTAAAAGGGACTGAAGCTTTCTTT. As protein: CASRPGELKGTEAFF.

The V gene is TRBV7-3, the J gene TRBJ2-3; maybe TRBD2 (6 bases). The CDR3 sequence is 16 residues long. Germline loops: CDR1 SGHTA, CDR2 FQGTGA. The V end was cut by 1 base, the J end by 0 bases, with 11 bases between. CDR3: CASSLNAGLSTDTQYF. The CDR3 DNA is TGTGCCAGCAGCTTAAACGCGGGGCTTAGCACAGATACGCAGTATTTT.

The rearrangement links TRBV6-1 to TRBJ1-4; 7 bases agree with TRBD1. Germline V gene lookup returns CDR1 MNHNS and CDR2 SASEGT. Losses at the gene ends were 4 bases for V and 0 bases for J; bases not matched to a gene: 5. The CDR3 has 16 amino acids. CDR3 residues: CASSVDRATTNEKLFF. The DNA of the CDR3 is TGTGCCAGCAGTGTAGACAGGGCCACAACTAATGAAAAACTGTTTTTT.

The rearrangement joins TRBV5-4 to TRBJ1-1, with 7 bases aligning to TRBD1. CDR1 and CDR2 (germline): SGHNT, YYREEE (reference sequence). There are 19 residues in the CDR3. Germline trimming cut 4 bases from V and 2 bases from J; bases unmatched to any gene: 20. CDR3 residues: CASSARTGANYHSNTEAFF. The CDR3 nucleotides are TGTGCCAGCAGCGCCCGTACAGGGGCCAACTATCATTCTAACACTGAAGCTTTCTTT.

The rearrangement uses TRBV19 and TRBJ1-3; D is undetermined. Germline CDR1 reads LNHDA; CDR2 reads SQIVND (reference sequence). The CDR3 spans 15 residues. Trimming cost V 7 bases and J 0 bases, with 13 bases left between them. CDR3 amino acids: CASTPTRTSGNTIYF. The CDR3 coding sequence is TGTGCCAGTACCCCAACAAGGACCTCTGGAAACACCATATATTTT.

A few counts support this clone. This chain joins TRBV7-2 and TRBJ1-5; D uncertain. Germline CDR1 SGHTA, CDR2 FQGNSA. The CDR3 spans 15 residues. V was trimmed by 1 base and J by 1 base, leaving 8 bases between them. The CDR3 nucleotides are TGTGCCAGCAGCTTAGGAGACGTCAGCAATCAGCCCCAGCATTTT. Translation: CASSLGDVSNQPQHF.

The sample holds one count of this clone. The rearrangement joins TRBV29-1 to TRBJ2-1; D may be TRBD1 (5 bases). Looked up from germline, CDR1 is SQVTM and CDR2 is ANQGSEA. This CDR3 spans 14 amino acids. Trimming removed 4 bases from V and 3 bases from J, with 13 bases in between. CDR3 sequence (DNA): TGCAGCGTTGGGTCTAGGGGATTCTACAATGAGCAGTTCTTC. This encodes CSVGSRGFYNEQFF.

The chain recombines TRBV27 with TRBJ1-2; D is possibly TRBD1 (6 bases). Germline values: CDR1 MNHEY, CDR2 SMNVEV (reference sequence). V was pared by 6 bases and J by 6 bases, with 17 bases between. This CDR3 has 14 amino acids. CDR3 loop: CASRRNRAENGYTF. The CDR3, as DNA: TGTGCCAGCAGGCGGAACAGGGCAGAGAATGGCTACACCTTC.

V and J are TRBV7-2 and TRBJ1-1, with 8 bases aligning to TRBD1. Germline V CDR1 and CDR2: SGHTA, FQGNSA. This CDR3 region has 16 residues. The ends lost 5 bases at V and 0 bases at J; junction bases unmatched: 8. Here the CDR3 DNA reads TGTGCCAGCAGCGCCGACAGGGGAAAAATGAACACTGAAGCTTTCTTT. Protein product: CASSADRGKMNTEAFF. Combining the CDR3 with reference TRBV7-2 and TRBJ1-1 gives the whole variable domain GAGVSQSPSNKVTEKGKDVELRCDPISGHTALYWYRQSLGQGLEFLIYFQGNSAPDKSGLPSDRFSAERTGGSVSTLTIQRTQQEDSAVYLCASSADRGKMNTEAFFGQGTRLTVV.

The V call is TRBV10-1, the J call TRBJ2-3; 7 bases align to TRBD1. CDR3 size: 14 residues. Per the germline V gene, CDR1 is WNHNN and CDR2 is SYGVQD (reference sequence). V gave up 2 bases and J gave up 3 bases; unmatched junction bases: 2. CDR3 DNA: TGCGCCAGCAGTGAGGACAGGGAAACAGATACGCAGTATTTT. Amino acids: CASSEDRETDTQYF.

V gene TRBV13 combines with J gene TRBJ1-2, with a possible D match to TRBD1 (6 bases). CDR1 PRHDT and CDR2 FYEKMQ come from the germline V gene (reference sequence). The CDR3 runs 13 residues. Trimming stripped 5 bases from V and 2 bases from J, with 9 bases between. The CDR3 spells CASSPTGNYGYTF. Here the CDR3 DNA reads TGTGCCAGCAGCCCAACAGGGAACTATGGCTACACCTTC.

The chain is built from TRBV28 and TRBJ2-1; D possibly matches TRBD1 or TRBD2 (6 bases each). V was clipped by 3 bases and J by 1 base, with 13 bases between them. The CDR3 length is 16 residues. CDR1 is MDHEN and CDR2 is SYDVKM in the germline V gene. For the CDR3, the DNA is TGTGCCAGCAGTTTGGGGGGCGGACCTTCCTACAATGAGCAGTTCTTC. This codes for CASSLGGGPSYNEQFF.

This rearrangement joins TRBV6-2 or TRBV6-3 to TRBJ2-1; D perhaps matches TRBD1 (6 bases). The CDR3 sequence is 15 residues long. The V end lost 5 bases, the J end lost 2 bases, and 13 bases lay between the germline ends. CDR1 and CDR2 from the germline V gene are MNHEY and SVGEGT. In DNA form, the CDR3 reads TGTGCCAGCAGTCCCAGGGGAGTGACCTACAATGAGCAGTTCTTC. Protein: CASSPRGVTYNEQFF.

This chain connects TRBV24-1 to TRBJ2-5; D unresolved. The CDR3 is 15 residues long. With 3 bases removed from V and 4 bases from J, the gap between germline ends came to 14 bases. Germline CDR1 reads KGHDR; CDR2 reads SFDVKD. The CDR3 DNA reads TGTGCCACCAGTGATCCCCCCGGCCCCGGAGAGACCCAGTACTTC. Residues: CATSDPPGPGETQYF.

This clone appeared a few times. The chain couples TRBV24-1 to TRBJ2-2; no clear D gene. The CDR3 extends over 13 amino acids. Germline CDR1 reads KGHDR; CDR2 reads SFDVKD. The V end was cut by 5 bases, the J end by 5 bases, with 8 bases between. DNA of the CDR3: TGTGCCACCAGTGTTACTCGTACCGGGGAGCTGTTTTTT. Translating it yields CATSVTRTGELFF.

This clone was recorded once. The genes are TRBV7-2 and TRBJ2-2, with 8 positions matching TRBD1. Germline V gives CDR1 SGHTA, CDR2 FQGNSA. V dropped 5 bases and J dropped 7; count of bases not matched to a gene: 6. The CDR3 loop spans 14 amino acids. CDR3 sequence: CASSPDRASGELFF. DNA for the CDR3: TGTGCCAGCAGCCCGGACAGGGCCAGCGGGGAGCTGTTTTTT.

The DNA of the CDR3 is TGTGCCAGCAGCCTTGGACAGGGCGAGACCCAGTACTTC. This sequence encodes CASSLGQGETQYF. V and J are TRBV7-2 and TRBJ2-5, with 8 nucleotides matching TRBD1. CDR3 length: 13 residues. Trimming cost V 5 bases and J 5 bases; bases outside gene matches: 4. Germline CDR1 and CDR2: SGHTA and FQGNSA. Using reference TRBV7-2 and TRBJ2-5 for the parts outside the CDR3, the full variable domain is GAGVSQSPSNKVTEKGKDVELRCDPISGHTALYWYRQSLGQGLEFLIYFQGNSAPDKSGLPSDRFSAERTGGSVSTLTIQRTQQEDSAVYLCASSLGQGETQYFGPGTRLLVL.

The V call is TRBV6-1, the J call TRBJ1-3, with D maybe TRBD1 (6 bases). This CDR3 is 16 amino acids long. Trimming removed 2 bases at V and 4 bases at J, with 15 bases between. Germline CDR1 MNHNS, CDR2 SASEGT. CDR3 DNA: TGTGCCAGCAGTGAATTCATCGGGGGGCCAGGAAACACCATATATTTT. Residues: CASSEFIGGPGNTIYF.

For the CDR3, the DNA is TGTGCCAGCACCCTACCCCCCGGACAGGCGCCGGATGGCTACACCTTC. Residues: CASTLPPGQAPDGYTF. The genes are TRBV6-6 and TRBJ1-2; 7 bases agree with TRBD1. This CDR3 region has 16 residues. The junction had 17 bases not matched to a gene; V was cut back by 7 bases and J by 6 bases. In germline, CDR1 is MNHNY, CDR2 SVGAGI (reference sequence).